This record looks at one T cell receptor (beta chain) sequence and its context. There is no known antigen for this receptor. Per-base qualities were not stored, and no clone one base away is much larger. Each collaborating institution followed its own protocols to collect whole blood in K2EDTA tubes. For TCRbeta analysis, collaborator samples were shipped as frozen whole blood, as isolated PBMCs, or as DNA extracted from either sample type. This record belongs to a study of blood T cell repertoires in COVID-19 (dated by TCRdb to the early 2020s). Background for the entire study: Collaborator samples came from the United States, Italy and Spain and covered acute and convalescent phases of COVID-19. Deeply sampled blood TCRbeta repertoires from subjects exposed to, actively infected with, or recovered from COVID-19 were included in the dataset. The repertoires were released in a freely available public database meant as a resource for research on the immune response to SARS-CoV-2. The samples were drawn from the first 160 participants of the ongoing ImmuneRACE study and from 1,200 or so subjects provided by 6 global collaborators. Where available, HLA class I and class II types were taken from metadata supplied by the sample provider and were not determined by assay-based typing. The sample metadata nearly always contained a de-identified subject ID, COVID-19 status, age in years and sex. The material from the prospective study consisted of cDNA or gDNA derived from T cells, B-cell-depleted T cells, or PBMCs. Study-wide conclusions, independent of this receptor: Clinical and demographic metadata were provided uncurated, with the amount varying by source and participant.

TCRbeta CDR3 regions were amplified from genomic DNA by means of the immunoSEQ Assay, a bias-controlled multiplex PCR. As for how the authors treated the data: Within the assay, amplification of reference gene primers was used to estimate how many nucleated cells each sample contained. To quantify the absolute abundance of each unique TCRbeta CDR3 rearrangement, sequence reads were collapsed and filtered. Productive Simpson clonality was computed per sample as the square root of Simpson's diversity index over productive rearrangements. TCRdb obtained this table from immuneACCESS and retained in-frame rearrangements with V and J assigned. These tables miss some clones; where compared with another copy, unresolved V genes account for less than half of the shortfall, and the remainder is unexplained. That table gives V, J and clone size, and the DNA gave D and trimming. The sample has 130,000 or so clones on record, 86% of them singletons. The top ten clonotypes cover approximately 4.3% of the sample.

Trimming at the junction amounts to 2 bases on V and 5 bases on J, and the germline ends lie 14 bases apart. The CDR3 sequence holds 14 residues, the cysteine and phenylalanine included. The CDR3 DNA has 42 bases and is translated from base 1. CDR1 and CDR2 were assigned from the germline V gene as SGDLS and YYNGEE. The sequence is built from TRBV9 and TRBJ2-7; TRBD1 could be the D gene, as 5 bases match. Sequencing was done on a sample of peripheral blood. This clonotype originated in a man aged 35 to 55 with acute or convalescent COVID-19. CDR3 region: CASSVTGGVDEQYF. In nucleotides, the sequence is TGTGCCAGCAGCGTCACAGGTGGAGTAGACGAGCAGTACTTC.